The 17 T cell receptor beta chains presented below share a single source sample, sequenced in a study of tumor-infiltrating lymphocytes in primary liver carcinoma. From approximately 500 ng total RNA, TCR beta cDNA was generated with a primer in the constant region. For TCR beta, libraries were produced by three nested multiplex PCR rounds using slightly modified ARM-PCR. TRBV1-TRBV30 forward primers paired with a C-beta reverse primer were used in the first two PCR rounds, which ran 9 to 10 cycles each. TCRdb recomputed calls from the multiplex PCR reads with MiXCR, one row per CDR3 protein. This sample carries roughly 49,000 distinct CDR3 sequences, approximately 80% of them seen once, and the ten largest clones take about 24%. The tissue used was unsorted bulk material of about 19-34 mg. RNA and DNA were co-extracted from it with the AllPrep DNA/RNA mini kit. The sample comprised liver tumor tissue from sampling region 5. Subset reported: tumor region T5, tumor centre. Receptors originate from a man between 40 and 49 years old with primary liver carcinoma and hepatitis B virus infection.

This clonotype turned up a few times. Germline is not matched at one junction end, which may reflect a read error. The gene calls are TRBV4-1 and TRBJ1-3, with TRBD1 matching 7 bases. Germline loops: CDR1 MGHRA, CDR2 YSYEKL. This CDR3 spans 18 amino acids. Here the CDR3 DNA reads TGCGCCAGCAGCCCCGGCCCGGGACAGAAAAACTCTGGAGACACCATATATTTT. Amino acids: CASSPGPGQKNSGDTIYF.

DNA for the CDR3: TGTGCCAGCAGCCGTCGGGCTAGCGTGAGCACAGATACGCAGTATTTT. Translation gives CASSRRASVSTDTQYF. The rearrangement joins TRBV12-3 or TRBV12-4 to TRBJ2-3; perhaps TRBD2 as D (6 bases). The CDR3 sequence is 16 residues long. V lost 6 bases and J lost 0, with 16 bases in between.

To note about this clonotype: Relative to the germline gene, one junction end is altered; a read error may explain this. The V gene is TRBV5-1, the J gene TRBJ2-1; D is perhaps TRBD1 (5 bases). The germline CDR1 and CDR2 sequences are SGHRS and YFSETQ. The CDR3 covers 13 residues. CDR3 sequence (DNA): TGCGTCAGCAGCTCCCTCCAGGACAATAAACAGTTCTTC. This codes for CVSSSLQDNKQFF.

This chain links TRBV6-5 with TRBJ1-5; D ambiguous. Germline CDR1 MNHEY, CDR2 SVGAGI. V was cut by 0 bases and J by 9 bases, with 15 bases left in between. The CDR3 length is 15 residues. This CDR3 reads CASSYSSGSKRPQHF. The DNA for the CDR3 is TGTGCCAGCAGTTACTCGTCAGGTAGCAAACGGCCCCAGCATTTT.

Details on this clonotype: Just one base apart from a much larger clone, this may be a read error. The CDR3 spells CSARDPRRSGNEQFF. In DNA form, the CDR3 reads TGCAGTGCTAGAGATCCCCGCAGGAGCGGCAATGAGCAGTTCTTC. The J gene is TRBJ2-1, the V gene TRBV20-1; tentative D call: TRBD2 (5 bases). Germline CDR1 and CDR2: DFQATT and SNEGSKA (reference sequence). The V gene lost 0 bases and the J gene lost 6 bases, with 15 bases spanning the gap. The CDR3 runs 15 residues.

Concerning this clonotype itself: It is likely a read error, because the conserved phenylalanine at the end of the CDR3 is missing. The V gene is TRBV5-5, the J gene TRBJ2-7; D uncertain. In germline, CDR1 is SGHKS, CDR2 YYEKEE (reference sequence). The CDR3 totals 15 residues. V was cut by 1 base and J by 0 bases, with 11 bases left in between. CDR3 in DNA: TGTGCCAGCAGCTTGTCACAGCTGAACTCCTACGAGCAGTACCTC. Translated: CASSLSQLNSYEQYL.

This clonotype is medium-sized within its sample. This chain connects TRBV4-1 to TRBJ1-2, with D unclear. This CDR3 spans 15 amino acids. Trimming removed 4 bases at V and 2 bases at J, with 14 bases between. Germline assignment: CDR1 MGHRA and CDR2 YSYEKL. CDR3 sequence reads: CASSPSTGLNYGYTF. In nucleotides, the CDR3 is TGCGCCAGCAGCCCGTCCACTGGACTCAACTATGGCTACACCTTC.

This chain joins TRBV29-1 and TRBJ1-4, with a tentative D call TRBD1 (5 bases). The CDR3 extends over 13 amino acids. V was clipped by 6 bases and J by 7 bases, with 15 bases between them. Germline CDR1 reads SQVTM; CDR2 reads ANQGSEA. The CDR3 reads CSVMGGRGEKLFF. The CDR3 coding sequence is TGCAGCGTGATGGGGGGTAGGGGTGAAAAACTGTTTTTT.

For this clonotype: Without the conserved terminal phenylalanine or tryptophan, this CDR3 likely stems from a read error. The rearrangement joins TRBV5-5 to TRBJ2-1, with 15 bases lining up with TRBD2. The ends lost 0 bases at V and 7 bases at J; junction bases unmatched: 2. CDR3 size: 16 residues. Looked up from germline, CDR1 is SGHKS and CDR2 is YYEKEE (reference sequence). DNA of the CDR3: TGTGCCAGCAGCTTGGAAGGGACTAGCGGGAGGAATGAGCAGTTCTTA. It codes for CASSLEGTSGRNEQFL.

In its sample, this clonotype was seen once. The chain uses TRBV30 and TRBJ2-1, with D unresolved. Trimming removed 5 bases at V and 8 bases at J, with 10 bases between. The germline V gene has CDR1 GTSNPN and CDR2 SVGIG (reference sequence). The CDR3 length is 11 residues. The CDR3 region has the DNA TGTGCCTGGGTGGAATATGATGAGCAGTTCTTC. Amino acid sequence: CAWVEYDEQFF.

This clonotype has a single count. Sequence at one end of the junction differs from germline and may be a read error. The chain links TRBV11-1 to TRBJ2-3; perhaps D is TRBD1 or TRBD2 (5 bases each). This CDR3 has 19 amino acids. In germline, CDR1 is SGHAT, CDR2 FQDESV (reference sequence). The CDR3 region has the DNA TGTGCCATGAGCTCTGGGGGAAGCTCTGTTGGAGCCCGCACAGATACGAAGTATTTT. Encoded protein: CAMSSGGSSVGARTDTKYF.

A word on this clonotype: At one boundary the junction diverges from the germline segment, which might be a read error. This sequence joins TRBV12-3 or TRBV12-4 and TRBJ2-3, with 9 positions matching TRBD2. The CDR3 is 16 residues long. The CDR3: CASSSRTSVVTDAQYF. CDR3 nucleotide sequence: TGTGCCAGCAGTTCGAGGACTAGCGTGGTCACAGATGCGCAGTATTTT.

To note about this clonotype: The CDR3 ends on some other residue instead of the conserved phenylalanine or tryptophan, so this is likely a read error. The gene calls are TRBV11-1 and TRBJ2-3, with D possibly being TRBD1 or TRBD2 (5 bases each). Germline-derived CDR1 and CDR2 are SGHAT and FQDESV (reference sequence). CDR3 length: 19 residues. CDR3 nucleotide sequence: TGTACCAGCAGCTCTGGGGGAAGCTCTGTTGGAGCCCGCACTGATACGCAGTATTCT. Residues: CTSSSGGSSVGARTDTQYS.

The rearrangement links TRBV12-3 or TRBV12-4 to TRBJ1-1, with D unresolved. This CDR3 spans 12 amino acids. The V end was cut by 6 bases, the J end by 5 bases, with 10 bases between. Here the CDR3 DNA reads TGTGCCAGCAGCCCGCTTGGTACTGAAGCTTTCTTT. Amino acids: CASSPLGTEAFF.

CDR3 nucleotides: TGTGACAGAAGTGAATACAGGGTTGGGGAGCTGTTTTTT. This encodes CDRSEYRVGELFF. The chain uses TRBV6-1 and TRBJ2-2; D is perhaps TRBD1 (6 bases). Germline CDR1 is MNHNS and CDR2 is SASEGT. The CDR3 sequence is 13 residues long.

A remark on this clonotype: The junction departs from germline at one end; a sequencing error may be responsible. The V call is TRBV11-1, the J call TRBJ2-3, with 11 bases that match TRBD2. The germline V gene encodes CDR1 SGHAT and CDR2 FQDESV (reference sequence). The CDR3 runs 17 residues. This chain's CDR3 is CVSSLARTSGSEDTQYF. CDR3 coding DNA: TGTGTCAGCAGCTTAGCTCGGACTAGCGGGTCCGAAGATACGCAGTATTTT.

The rearrangement links TRBV6-5 to TRBJ1-2; no reliable D call. With 11 bases removed from V and 6 bases from J, the gap between germline ends came to 19 bases. The germline CDR1 and CDR2 sequences are MNHEY and SVGAGI. This CDR3 region has 13 residues. The CDR3 DNA sequence: TGTGCCGGTAGCCCACCTGGGAGCCATGGCTACACCTTC. Protein sequence: CAGSPPGSHGYTF.